This TCR beta chain was sequenced in a study of cytomegalovirus exposure and HLA in healthy donors. Background on the study: Within the Caucasian-associated ancestry cluster were 81% of the approximately 400 genotyped donors. Study conclusions and caveats: Among TCR beta chains, those listed as cytomegalovirus-associated numbered around 160. Earlier analysis looked at TCR beta V segments, and most were productive about 87% or about 30% of the time.

CDR1 and CDR2 from the germline V gene are SGHNT and YENEEA. This CDR3 is 16 amino acids long. V was pared by 5 bases and J by 1 base, with 7 bases of the junction left unmatched. About this clone: What it recognizes is unknown.

The PCR ran on 60 Vbeta and 13 Jbeta primers. The protocol was immunoSEQ multiplex PCR, while the TCRdb copy is restricted to in-frame clones and leaves out a portion. The sample has approximately 200,000 clones, about 83% seen once. The sample comprised PBMCs. V is TRBV11-3 and J is TRBJ2-2; 7 bases are shared with TRBD1. The sequence was obtained from a human donor in good health. The CDR3 spells CASSQDRAVNTGELFF. The CDR3 coding sequence is TGTGCCAGCAGCCAAGACAGGGCCGTGAACACCGGGGAGCTGTTTTTT.